Detailed here is one T cell receptor beta chain. Its antigen remains unidentified. These data belong to a study of cytomegalovirus exposure and HLA in healthy donors. Study-level points and caveats: Confirmation was obtained in vitro that a few CMV-associated chains are specific for CMV antigens. Cytomegalovirus status was reportedly diagnosed by the classifier with high specificity and sensitivity.

TCRdb's table, derived via immunoSEQ multiplex PCR, lists solely in-frame clones and lacks some. The data show approximately 230,000 clones, roughly 87% seen once. J gave up 7 bases and V 6 bases, and 9 bases lay outside the gene matches. The germline gives CDR1 SNHLY, CDR2 FYNNEI. The CDR3 has 15 residues. This chain uses TRBV2 with TRBJ1-4; 9 nucleotides match TRBD1. This clonotype was obtained from a man between 18 and 29 years old in good health and CMV-seropositive. Material for sequencing was PBMCs. The CDR3 loop reads CASREQGARGEKLFF. The CDR3 DNA reads as TGTGCCAGCAGGGAACAGGGGGCCCGGGGTGAAAAACTGTTTTTT.